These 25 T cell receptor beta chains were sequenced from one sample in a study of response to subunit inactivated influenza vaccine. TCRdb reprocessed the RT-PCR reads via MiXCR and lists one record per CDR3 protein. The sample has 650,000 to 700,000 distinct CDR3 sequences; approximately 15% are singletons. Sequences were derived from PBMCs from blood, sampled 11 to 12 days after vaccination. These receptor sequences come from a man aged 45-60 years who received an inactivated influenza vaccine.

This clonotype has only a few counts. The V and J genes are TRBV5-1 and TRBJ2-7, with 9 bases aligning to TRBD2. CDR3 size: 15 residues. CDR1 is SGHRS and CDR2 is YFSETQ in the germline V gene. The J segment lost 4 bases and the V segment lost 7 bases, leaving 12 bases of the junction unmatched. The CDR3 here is CASSSGTGLGYEQYF. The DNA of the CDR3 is TGCGCCAGCTCTAGCGGGACGGGACTTGGGTACGAGCAGTACTTC. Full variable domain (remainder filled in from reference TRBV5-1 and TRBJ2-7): KAGVTQTPRYLIKTRGQQVTLSCSPISGHRSVSWYQQTPGQGLQFLFEYFSETQRNKGNFPGRFSGRQFSNSRSEMNVSTLELGDSALYLCASSSGTGLGYEQYFGPGTRLTVT.

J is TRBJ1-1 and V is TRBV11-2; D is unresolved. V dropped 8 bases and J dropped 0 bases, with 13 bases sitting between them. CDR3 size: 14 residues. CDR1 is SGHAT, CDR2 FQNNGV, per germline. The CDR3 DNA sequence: TGTGCCAGCCTCCTAGGACGGCTGAACACTGAAGCTTTCTTT. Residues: CASLLGRLNTEAFF. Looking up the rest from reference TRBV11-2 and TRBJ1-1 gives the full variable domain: EAGVAQSPRYKIIEKRQSVAFWCNPISGHATLYWYQQILGQGPKLLIQFQNNGVVDDSQLPKDRFSAERLKGVDSTLKIQPAKLEDSAVYLCASLLGRLNTEAFFGQGTRLTVV.

For the CDR3, the DNA is TGTGCCAGCAGCTTAGGGGCAGGGTTGGAAAAACTGTTTTTT. It yields the protein CASSLGAGLEKLFF. The chain recombines TRBV7-6 with TRBJ1-4, with a weak D call TRBD1 (5 bases). CDR1 and CDR2 from the germline V gene are SGHVS and FNYEAQ. V gave up 1 base and J gave up 8 bases, with 11 bases separating them. This CDR3 comprises 14 residues. The whole variable domain, remainder taken from reference TRBV7-6 and TRBJ1-4, is GAGVSQSPRYKVTKRGQDVALRCDPISGHVSLYWYRQALGQGPEFLTYFNYEAQQDKSGLPNDRFSAERPEGSISTLTIQRTEQRDSAMYRCASSLGAGLEKLFFGSGTQLSVL.

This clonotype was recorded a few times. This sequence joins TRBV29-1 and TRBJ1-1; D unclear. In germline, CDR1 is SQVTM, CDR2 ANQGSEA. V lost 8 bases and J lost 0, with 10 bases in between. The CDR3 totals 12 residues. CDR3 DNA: TGCAGCTGTAGCCAACTGAACACTGAAGCTTTCTTT. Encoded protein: CSCSQLNTEAFF. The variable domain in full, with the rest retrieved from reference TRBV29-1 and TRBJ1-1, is SAVISQKPSRDICQRGTSLTIQCQVDSQVTMMFWYRQQPGQSLTLIATANQGSEATYESGFVIDKFPISRPNLTFSTLTVSNMSPEDSSIYLCSCSQLNTEAFFGQGTRLTVV.

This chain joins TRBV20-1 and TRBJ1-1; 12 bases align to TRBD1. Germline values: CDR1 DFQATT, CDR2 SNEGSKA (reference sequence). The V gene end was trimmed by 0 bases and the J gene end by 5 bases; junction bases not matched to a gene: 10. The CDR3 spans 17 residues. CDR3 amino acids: CSARDGTGGLVFTEAFF. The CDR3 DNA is TGCAGTGCTAGAGACGGGACAGGGGGCCTGGTCTTTACTGAAGCTTTCTTT.

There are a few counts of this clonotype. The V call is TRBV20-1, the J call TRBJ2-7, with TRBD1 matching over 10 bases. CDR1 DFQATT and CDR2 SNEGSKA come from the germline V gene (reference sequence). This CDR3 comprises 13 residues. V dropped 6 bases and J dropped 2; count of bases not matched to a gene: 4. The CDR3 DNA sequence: TGCAGTGCGGCCGGGACAGGGGCCTACGAGCAGTACTTC. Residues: CSAAGTGAYEQYF.

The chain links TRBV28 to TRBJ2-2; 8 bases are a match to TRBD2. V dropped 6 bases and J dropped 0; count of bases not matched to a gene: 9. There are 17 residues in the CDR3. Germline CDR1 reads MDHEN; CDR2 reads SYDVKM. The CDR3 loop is CASRVLRLASNTGELFF. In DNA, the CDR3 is TGTGCCAGCAGAGTTCTAAGACTAGCGTCGAACACCGGGGAGCTGTTTTTT.

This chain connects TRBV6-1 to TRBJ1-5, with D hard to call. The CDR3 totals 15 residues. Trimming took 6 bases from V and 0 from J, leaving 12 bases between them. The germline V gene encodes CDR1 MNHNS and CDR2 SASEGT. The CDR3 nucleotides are TGTGCCAGCAGCCCACGTCGGGGTAGCAATCAGCCCCAGCATTTT. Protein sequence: CASSPRRGSNQPQHF.

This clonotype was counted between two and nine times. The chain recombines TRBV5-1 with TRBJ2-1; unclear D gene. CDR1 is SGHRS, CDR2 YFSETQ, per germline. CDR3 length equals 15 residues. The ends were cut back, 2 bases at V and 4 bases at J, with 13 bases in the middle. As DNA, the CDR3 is TGCGCCAGCAGCTTCCCCCCCGGCCGTTACAATGAGCAGTTCTTC. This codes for CASSFPPGRYNEQFF. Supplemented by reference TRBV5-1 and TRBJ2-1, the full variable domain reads KAGVTQTPRYLIKTRGQQVTLSCSPISGHRSVSWYQQTPGQGLQFLFEYFSETQRNKGNFPGRFSGRQFSNSRSEMNVSTLELGDSALYLCASSFPPGRYNEQFFGPGTRLTVL.

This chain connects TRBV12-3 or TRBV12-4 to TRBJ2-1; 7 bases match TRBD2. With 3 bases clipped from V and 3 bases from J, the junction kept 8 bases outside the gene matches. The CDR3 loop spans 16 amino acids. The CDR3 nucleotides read TGTGCCAGCAGTTTCGGTCTAGCGGTAAACTACAATGAGCAGTTCTTC. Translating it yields CASSFGLAVNYNEQFF.

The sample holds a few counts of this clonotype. The CDR3, as DNA: TGTGCCAGCAGCAGCCCGACTAGCGGGGGGGCCTATGAGCAGTTCTTC. Translation gives CASSSPTSGGAYEQFF. The V gene is TRBV12-3 or TRBV12-4, the J gene TRBJ2-1; 14 bases match TRBD2. CDR3 length: 16 residues. The junction had 9 bases not matched to a gene; V was cut back by 6 bases and J by 8 bases.

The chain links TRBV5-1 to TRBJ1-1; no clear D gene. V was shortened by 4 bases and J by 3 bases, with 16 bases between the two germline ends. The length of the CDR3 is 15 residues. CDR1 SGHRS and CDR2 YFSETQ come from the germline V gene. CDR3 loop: CASSNRTGYDTEAFF. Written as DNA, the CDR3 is TGCGCCAGCAGCAATCGCACGGGGTACGACACTGAAGCTTTCTTT.

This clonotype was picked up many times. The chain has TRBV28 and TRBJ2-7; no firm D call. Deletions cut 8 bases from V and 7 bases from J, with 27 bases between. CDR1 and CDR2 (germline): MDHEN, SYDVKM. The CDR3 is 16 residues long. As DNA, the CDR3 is TGTGCCAGCCGCGGCGGTGGTGGGCTGGCGGTGGAGGAGCAGTACTTC. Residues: CASRGGGGLAVEEQYF.

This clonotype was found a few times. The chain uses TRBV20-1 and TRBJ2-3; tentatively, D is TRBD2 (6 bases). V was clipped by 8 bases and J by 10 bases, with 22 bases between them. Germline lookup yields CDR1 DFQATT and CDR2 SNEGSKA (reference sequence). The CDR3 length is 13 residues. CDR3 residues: CSPQSIREAPQYF. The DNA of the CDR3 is TGCAGTCCACAATCTATTAGGGAGGCACCGCAGTATTTT.

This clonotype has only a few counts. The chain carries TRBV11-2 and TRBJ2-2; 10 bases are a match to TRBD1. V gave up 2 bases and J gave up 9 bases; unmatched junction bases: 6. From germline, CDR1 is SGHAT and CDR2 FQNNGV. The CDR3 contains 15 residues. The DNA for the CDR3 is TGTGCCAGCAGCTTATATGGGACAGGGGACCGGGAGCTGTTTTTT. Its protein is CASSLYGTGDRELFF.

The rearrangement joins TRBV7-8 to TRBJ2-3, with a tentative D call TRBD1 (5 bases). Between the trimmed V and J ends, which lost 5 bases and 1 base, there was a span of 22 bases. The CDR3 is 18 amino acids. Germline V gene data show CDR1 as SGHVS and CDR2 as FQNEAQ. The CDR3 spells CASSPTGIREVGTDTQYF. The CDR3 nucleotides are TGTGCCAGCAGCCCCACAGGTATCCGCGAGGTGGGCACAGATACGCAGTATTTT.

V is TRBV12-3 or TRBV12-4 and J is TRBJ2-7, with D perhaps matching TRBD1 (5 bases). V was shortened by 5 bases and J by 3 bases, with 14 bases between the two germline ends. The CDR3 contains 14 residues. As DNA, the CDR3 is TGTGCCAGCAGTCGTCGACAGATTGGCTACGAGCAGTACTTC. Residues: CASSRRQIGYEQYF.

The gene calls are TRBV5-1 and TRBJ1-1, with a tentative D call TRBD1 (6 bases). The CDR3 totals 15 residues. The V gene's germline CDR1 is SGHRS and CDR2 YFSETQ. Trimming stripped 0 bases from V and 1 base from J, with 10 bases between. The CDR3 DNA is TGCGCCAGCAGCTTGGTGACAGGACAGAACACTGAAGCTTTCTTT. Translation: CASSLVTGQNTEAFF.

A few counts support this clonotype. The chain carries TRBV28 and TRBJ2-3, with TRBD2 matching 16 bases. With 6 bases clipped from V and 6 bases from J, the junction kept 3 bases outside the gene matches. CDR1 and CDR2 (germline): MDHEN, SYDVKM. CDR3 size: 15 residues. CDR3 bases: TGTGCCAGCAGGGGACTAGCGGGAGGGGTGGATACGCAGTATTTT. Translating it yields CASRGLAGGVDTQYF.

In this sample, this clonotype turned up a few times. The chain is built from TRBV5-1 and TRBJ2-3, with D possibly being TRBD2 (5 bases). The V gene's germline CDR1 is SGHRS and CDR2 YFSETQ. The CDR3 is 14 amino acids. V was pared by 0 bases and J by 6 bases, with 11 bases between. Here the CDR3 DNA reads TGCGCCAGCAGCTTGGGGACGAGGGTGGATACGCAGTATTTT. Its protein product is CASSLGTRVDTQYF.

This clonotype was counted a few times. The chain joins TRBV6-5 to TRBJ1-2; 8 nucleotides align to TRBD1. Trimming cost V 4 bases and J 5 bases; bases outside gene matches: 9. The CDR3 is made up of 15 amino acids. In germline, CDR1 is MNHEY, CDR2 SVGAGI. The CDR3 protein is CASSSRDRPDYGYTF. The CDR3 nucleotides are TGTGCCAGCAGTTCCCGGGACAGGCCCGATTATGGCTACACCTTC.

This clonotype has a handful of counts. In DNA, the CDR3 is TGTGCCAGCAGCCGAACCGGGACAGTCTACAATGAGCAGTTCTTC. It codes for CASSRTGTVYNEQFF. The V call is TRBV12-3 or TRBV12-4, the J call TRBJ2-1; 7 nucleotides align to TRBD1. J lost 3 bases, V lost 6 bases, and 8 bases had no gene match. This CDR3 region has 15 residues.

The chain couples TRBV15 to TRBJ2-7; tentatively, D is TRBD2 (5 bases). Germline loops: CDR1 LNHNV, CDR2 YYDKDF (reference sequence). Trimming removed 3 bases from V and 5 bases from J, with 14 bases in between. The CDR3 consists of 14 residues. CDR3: CATSRALDGHEQYF. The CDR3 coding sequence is TGTGCCACCAGCAGGGCACTAGACGGACACGAGCAGTACTTC.

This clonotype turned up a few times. The CDR3 nucleotides read TGCGCCAGCTCCCTGACAGGGACGTCTCTAAACATTCAGTACTTC. Its protein is CASSLTGTSLNIQYF. This chain joins TRBV4-3 and TRBJ2-4; 7 positions agree with TRBD1. V lost 8 bases and J lost 6; bases outside the gene matches: 13. The CDR3 is made up of 15 amino acids. CDR1 and CDR2 (germline): LGHNA, YSLEER.

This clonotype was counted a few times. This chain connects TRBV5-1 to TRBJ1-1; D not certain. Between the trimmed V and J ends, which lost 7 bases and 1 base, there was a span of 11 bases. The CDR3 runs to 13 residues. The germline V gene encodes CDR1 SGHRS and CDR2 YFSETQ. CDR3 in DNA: TGCGCCAGCGGTCAAGGTGAGAACACTGAAGCTTTCTTT. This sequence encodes CASGQGENTEAFF.